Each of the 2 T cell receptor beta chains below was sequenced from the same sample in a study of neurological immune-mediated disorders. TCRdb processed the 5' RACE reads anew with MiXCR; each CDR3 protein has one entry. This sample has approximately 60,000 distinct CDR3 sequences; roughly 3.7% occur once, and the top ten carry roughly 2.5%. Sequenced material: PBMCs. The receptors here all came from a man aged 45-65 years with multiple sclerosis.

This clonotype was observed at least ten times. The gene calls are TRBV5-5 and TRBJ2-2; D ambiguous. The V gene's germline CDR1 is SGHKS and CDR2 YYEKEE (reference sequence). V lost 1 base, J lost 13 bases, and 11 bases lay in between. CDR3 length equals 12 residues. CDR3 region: CASSLFPPGLFF. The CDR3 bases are TGTGCCAGCAGCTTGTTTCCCCCGGGGCTGTTTTTT.

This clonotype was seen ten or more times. The CDR3 protein is CASSLAGVRETQYF. The CDR3 DNA sequence: TGCGCCAGCAGCTTGGCCGGGGTCAGGGAGACCCAGTACTTC. J is TRBJ2-5 and V is TRBV5-1; TRBD2 might be the D (5 bases). This CDR3 contains 14 residues. Trimming pared 0 bases from V and 5 bases from J, leaving 11 bases between. Germline CDR1 SGHRS, CDR2 YFSETQ.